Below are 14 T cell receptor beta chains sequenced from a single sample in a study of T cell responses to AZD1222 COVID-19 vaccine. Sequenced by immunoSEQ multiplex PCR; TCRdb stores in-frame clones only, minus some. The table lists roughly 130,000 clones, about 91% of them singletons. The sample consisted of peripheral blood, taken on day 0 of AZD1222 vaccination. The receptors derive from an adult in good health.

The J gene is TRBJ1-2, the V gene TRBV2; D uncertain. V dropped 10 bases and J dropped 6 bases, with 12 bases sitting between them. Germline loops: CDR1 SNHLY, CDR2 FYNNEI. This CDR3 spans 11 amino acids. The CDR3 nucleotides are TGTGCCACCCGGACGAGACATGGCTACACCTTC. It is translated as CATRTRHGYTF. The whole variable domain, remainder taken from reference TRBV2 and TRBJ1-2, is EPEVTQTPSHQVTQMGQEVILRCVPISNHLYFYWYRQILGQKVEFLVSFYNNEISEKSEIFDDQFSVERPDGSNFTLKIRSTKLEDSAMYFCATRTRHGYTFGSGTRLTVV.

The chain employs TRBV6-2 or TRBV6-3 and TRBJ2-3; D remains ambiguous. V lost 3 bases, J lost 4 bases, and 11 bases lay in between. Per germline, CDR1 MNHEY and CDR2 SVGEGT. The CDR3 sequence is 14 residues long. The CDR3 protein is CASSYWPRADTQYF. For the CDR3, the DNA is TGTGCCAGCAGTTATTGGCCCCGCGCAGATACGCAGTATTTT.

This clone was detected only once. The chain joins TRBV18 to TRBJ2-1; 10 nucleotides match TRBD2. J lost 5 bases, V lost 3 bases, and 7 bases had no gene match. Germline CDR1 is KGHSH and CDR2 is LQKENI. The CDR3 spans 16 residues. CDR3 coding DNA: TGTGCCAGCTCACCGAGAGCGGGAGGGCCAGACAATGAGCAGTTCTTC. It specifies CASSPRAGGPDNEQFF.

This chain uses TRBV5-1 with TRBJ2-1; 8 nucleotides align to TRBD2. The germline gives CDR1 SGHRS, CDR2 YFSETQ. This CDR3 spans 15 amino acids. The J segment lost 0 bases and the V segment lost 5 bases, leaving 4 bases of the junction unmatched. CDR3 in amino acids: CASRWGLDSYNEQFF. The CDR3 DNA follows: TGCGCCAGCAGGTGGGGACTAGACTCCTACAATGAGCAGTTCTTC.

The rearrangement links TRBV18 to TRBJ2-2, with D perhaps matching TRBD2 (6 bases). The length of the CDR3 is 14 residues. CDR1 is KGHSH, CDR2 LQKENI, per germline. V gave up 3 bases and J gave up 8 bases, with 13 bases separating them. CDR3 nucleotides: TGTGCCAGCTCACCGGAGGGGCTAGCGGGGGAGCTGTTTTTT. This gives the protein CASSPEGLAGELFF. Drawing the rest from reference TRBV18 and TRBJ2-2, the complete variable domain is NAGVMQNPRHLVRRRGQEARLRCSPMKGHSHVYWYRQLPEEGLKFMVYLQKENIIDESGMPKERFSAEFPKEGPSILRIQQVVRGDSAAYFCASSPEGLAGELFFGEGSRLTVL.

V usage is TRBV7-3 and J usage is TRBJ2-3; 7 nucleotides align to TRBD1. After removal of 1 base from V and 2 bases from J, the junction contained 6 bases not matched to a gene. CDR1 is SGHTA and CDR2 is FQGTGA in the germline V gene. The CDR3 loop spans 16 amino acids. CDR3 residues: CASSLIPGQDTDTQYF. The CDR3 DNA reads TGTGCCAGCAGCTTAATCCCCGGACAGGACACAGATACGCAGTATTTT.

V is TRBV27 and J is TRBJ2-4; 10 bases agree with TRBD1. Germline CDR1 is MNHEY and CDR2 is SMNVEV (reference sequence). The CDR3 totals 17 residues. V shed 5 bases and J 0 bases; nucleotides not matched to a gene: 7. The CDR3 loop is CASSRGQGFGAKNIQYF. The CDR3 DNA follows: TGTGCCAGCAGTCGGGGACAGGGGTTCGGAGCCAAAAACATTCAGTACTTC.

The chain uses TRBV11-2 and TRBJ1-1; D may be TRBD1 (6 bases). This CDR3 comprises 16 residues. The V gene lost 0 bases and the J gene lost 5 bases, with 16 bases spanning the gap. CDR1 SGHAT and CDR2 FQNNGV come from the germline V gene. The CDR3 sequence is CASSLEFGGARTEAFF. CDR3 DNA: TGTGCCAGCAGCTTAGAGTTTGGGGGGGCGAGGACTGAAGCTTTCTTT.

This rearrangement joins TRBV2 to TRBJ1-2; the match to TRBD1 covers 10 bases. This CDR3 is built from 15 residues. Per the germline V gene, CDR1 is SNHLY and CDR2 is FYNNEI. J lost 3 bases, V lost 1 base, and 2 bases had no gene match. The CDR3 is CASSEGQGAYYGYTF. In nucleotides, the CDR3 is TGTGCCAGCAGTGAAGGACAGGGGGCATACTATGGCTACACCTTC.

The V call is TRBV5-6, the J call TRBJ1-6; D is unclear. The CDR3 contains 14 residues. Germline lookup yields CDR1 SGHDT and CDR2 YYEEEE. Trimming left V 4 bases short and J 6 bases short, with 11 bases between. In DNA, the CDR3 is TGTGCCAGCAGCACGGACCGGGTTAATTCACCCCTCCACTTT. The encoded protein is CASSTDRVNSPLHF.

The chain joins TRBV6-4 to TRBJ2-1; D may be TRBD2 (6 bases). Between the trimmed V and J ends, which lost 6 bases and 2 bases, there was a span of 14 bases. CDR3 size: 15 residues. CDR1 and CDR2 (germline): MRHNA, SNTAGT. The CDR3 loop is CASSLSGVPYNEQFF. For the CDR3, the DNA is TGTGCCAGCAGCTTGTCGGGAGTACCCTACAATGAGCAGTTCTTC.

The chain uses TRBV30 and TRBJ1-1, with 9 bases that match TRBD1. The CDR3 spans 14 residues. Trimming removed 3 bases from V and 0 bases from J; junction bases left unmatched: 2. Germline CDR1 and CDR2: GTSNPN and SVGIG (reference sequence). Written as DNA, the CDR3 is TGTGCCTGGAGGGGACAGGGAATGAACACTGAAGCTTTCTTT. Amino acid sequence: CAWRGQGMNTEAFF. The full variable domain, completed using reference TRBV30 and TRBJ1-1, is SQTIHQWPATLVQPVGSPLSLECTVEGTSNPNLYWYRQAAGRGLQLLFYSVGIGQISSEVPQNLSASRPQDRQFILSSKKLLLSDSGFYLCAWRGQGMNTEAFFGQGTRLTVV.

This chain's CDR3 is CASSLSPPPLGRGDEQYF. CDR3 bases: TGTGCCAGCAGTTTAAGCCCTCCCCCTCTGGGAAGAGGAGACGAGCAGTACTTC. This chain joins TRBV27 and TRBJ2-7, with D uncertain. Trimming stripped 2 bases from V and 5 bases from J, with 25 bases between. Germline assignment: CDR1 MNHEY and CDR2 SMNVEV (reference sequence). This CDR3 is built from 18 residues.

The chain has TRBV27 and TRBJ2-7; tentative D call: TRBD2 (6 bases). Germline values: CDR1 MNHEY, CDR2 SMNVEV (reference sequence). The CDR3 contains 15 residues. Trimming left V 7 bases short and J 1 base short, with 17 bases between. CDR3 in amino acids: CASKRTNVGSYEQYF. The CDR3 coding sequence is TGTGCCAGCAAAAGGACTAACGTGGGATCCTACGAGCAGTACTTC.